This T cell receptor (beta chain) was sequenced during a study of blood T cell repertoires in COVID-19. Across the whole study: The analysed material was cDNA or gDNA that came from T cells, B-cell-depleted T cells, or PBMCs.

V lost 8 bases and J 0 bases, leaving 13 bases between the germline ends. Germline CDR1 reads SQVTM; CDR2 reads ANQGSEA. The CDR3 has 13 residues. The protocol was immunoSEQ multiplex PCR, while the TCRdb copy is restricted to in-frame clones and leaves out a portion. This sample has 200,000 or so clones; 85% to 90% occur once, and the top ten carry about 2.5%. The TCR sequence derives from a man younger than 40 with COVID-19, enrolled during active disease. Sequencing used peripheral blood. The J gene is TRBJ1-1, the V gene TRBV29-1; weak D call: TRBD1 (5 bases). The CDR3 sequence: CSTGPSLNTEAFF. In nucleotides, the CDR3 is TGCAGCACGGGACCTAGCCTGAACACTGAAGCTTTCTTT.